This T cell receptor (beta chain) was observed in a study of T cell changes during pregnancy in multiple sclerosis. The protocol was immunoSEQ multiplex PCR, while the TCRdb copy is restricted to in-frame clones and leaves out a portion. Of around 95,000 clones listed, 92% are singletons. Only one count was recorded for this clone. The TCR was taken from a female donor in good health, enrolled as a control in a pregnancy study. Specimen: peripheral blood, collected after pregnancy.

CDR3 amino acids: CASIMTGGIGNSPLHF. The CDR3, as DNA: TGTGCCAGCATCATGACAGGGGGTATCGGTAATTCACCCCTCCACTTT. V gene TRBV2 combines with J gene TRBJ1-6, with 9 bases that match TRBD1. The CDR3 totals 16 residues. V gave up 7 bases and J gave up 6 bases; unmatched junction bases: 10. Germline V lookup: CDR1 SNHLY, CDR2 FYNNEI.